This T cell receptor (beta chain) was obtained from a study of beta chain features in type 1 diabetes (dated by TCRdb to the late 2010s). Regarding the study in general: Patients and healthy donors did not differ in mean age, gender distribution, total cell number or subset yield. Naive and central memory subsets were obtained from all 30 or so donors, but regulatory and stem cell-like memory subsets were isolated from only 8 patients and roughly 8 healthy donors. The study compared the TCRB repertoires of sorted circulating CD4+ T cell subsets in recently diagnosed type 1 diabetes patients with those in matched healthy donors. A total of roughly 100 million sorted cells were examined across all samples, and the number of cells per subset was strongly correlated with RNA yield.

Counted from cysteine to phenylalanine, this CDR3 has 14 amino acids. The sequence is cut down to CDR3 DNA, 42 bases in frame from base 1. V and J are trimmed by 5 bases and 3 bases, and the gene matches miss 4 bases of the junction. The germline V gene supplies CDR1 MNHNS and CDR2 SASEGT. All of the isolated RNA was reverse transcribed with the High Capacity cDNA Reverse Transcription Kit, so expressed TCRB transcripts were sequenced. Deep immunoSEQ sequencing was performed on naive, central memory and regulatory T cell samples, with an average of roughly 3.3 million total reads per sample. Sorted cells were lysed in RLT buffer and RNA was extracted with DNase-treated RNeasy Micro or Mini kits, depending on cell number. To prevent cross-contamination, every cell subset was processed on its own, while patient and healthy donor samples were processed together. Using the immunoSEQ multiplex PCR, TCRB sequences were amplified from cDNA into 87-bp fragments spanning the CDR3 region. Sequencing of the amplicons was done on the Illumina HiSeq platform. From the authors' description of their analysis: PCR bias was corrected computationally using synthetic template baselines, and reads within Hamming distance 2 were collapsed, with unmergeable singletons discarded. Reads were aligned against IMGT so that V, D and J genes, CDR3 length and insertions or deletions at six rearrangement sites could be assigned. Within each subset, clonotype counts were normalized to sorted cell number, and only after that were true diversity and Gini coefficients computed with the tcR R package. The overlap coefficient, calculated on TCRB nucleotide sequences, was used to measure repertoire sharing. Out-of-frame TCRB sequences from naive cells were analyzed to stand in for the pre-selection repertoire. As stored in TCRdb, this immuneACCESS dataset retains in-frame rearrangements with V and J assigned. A fraction of the clones does not appear; measured against another copy, unresolved V genes explain less than half of the discrepancy, and the remainder lacks a known reason. V, J and clone size are those of that table, while D and trimming were read from the DNA. Across this sample there are some 640,000 clones, with roughly 13% seen only once. The top ten clones comprise roughly 0.04% of the sample.

Overall study results and their limits: In all four CD4+ subsets, TCRB CDR3 length was moderately but significantly shorter in type 1 diabetes patients. Shorter templates might have been favored by PCR, but patient and control samples were amplified and corrected together, so both groups would have been affected equally by any skew. Fewer insertions and more nucleotide deletions at VDJ recombination sites were observed in patients with type 1 diabetes, implying thymic rearrangement abnormalities. The naive, central memory and regulatory TCRB repertoires appeared to resemble one another more closely among patients than among healthy donors. Because small numbers of individuals were included in the HLA sub-analyses, any influence of HLA type on TCRB rearrangement was left unresolved. Sequencing cDNA rather than genomic DNA could over-represent highly expressing activated cells, although activation and CD3 levels did not differ between groups.

A word on this clone: Its specific antigen is unknown. Qualities for individual bases were not recorded, and no much larger clone is one base off.

Each donor gave one peripheral blood draw, roughly 0.12 L on average, collected into heparinised tubes. Naive, central memory, regulatory and stem cell-like memory CD4+ T cells were sorted on a BD FACSAria II using a panel including CD45RO, CCR7, CD25, CD127, CD95 and CD27. All sorted populations exceeded 98% purity. PBMCs were isolated immediately by Lymphoprep density gradient centrifugation and stained directly without culture. Samples were stained and sorted in pairs, with one healthy donor and one patient per experiment, so that batch effects were minimized. Sequencing input: naive CD4+ T cells from blood. Explained via the paper, the cell subset or site label denotes: true naive CD4+ T cells. The clonotype was recovered from a young man with type 1 diabetes. The chain links TRBV6-1 with TRBJ2-7; 10 bases in between match TRBD1. The DNA sequence is TGTGCCAGCAGTTCCGGGGACAGGGGCTACGAGCAGTACTTC. Its protein reads: CASSSGDRGYEQYF.